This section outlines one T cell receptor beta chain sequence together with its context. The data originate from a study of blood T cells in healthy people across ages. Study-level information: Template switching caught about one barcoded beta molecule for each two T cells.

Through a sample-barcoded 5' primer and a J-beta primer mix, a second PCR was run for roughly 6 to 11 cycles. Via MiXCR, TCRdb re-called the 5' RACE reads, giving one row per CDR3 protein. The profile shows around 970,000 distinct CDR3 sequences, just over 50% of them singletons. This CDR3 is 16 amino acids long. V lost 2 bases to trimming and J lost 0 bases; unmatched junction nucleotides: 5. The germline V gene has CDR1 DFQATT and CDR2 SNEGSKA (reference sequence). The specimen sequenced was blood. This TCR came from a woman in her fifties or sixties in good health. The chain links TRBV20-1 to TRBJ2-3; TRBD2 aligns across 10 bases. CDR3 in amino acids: CSARPLAGISTDTQYF. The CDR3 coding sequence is TGCAGTGCTAGACCACTAGCGGGGATAAGCACAGATACGCAGTATTTT.